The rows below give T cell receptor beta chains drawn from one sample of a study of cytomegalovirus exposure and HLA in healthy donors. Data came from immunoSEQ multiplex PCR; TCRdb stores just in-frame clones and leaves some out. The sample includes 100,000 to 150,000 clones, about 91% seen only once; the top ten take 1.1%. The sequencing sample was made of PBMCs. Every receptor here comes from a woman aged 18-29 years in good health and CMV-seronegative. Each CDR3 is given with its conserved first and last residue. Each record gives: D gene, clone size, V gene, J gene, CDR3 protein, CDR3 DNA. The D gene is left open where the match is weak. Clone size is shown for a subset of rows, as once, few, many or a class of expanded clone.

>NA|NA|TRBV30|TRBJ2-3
CAWRLSGPDTQYF
TGTGCCTGGAGGTTGAGCGGCCCAGATACGCAGTATTTT
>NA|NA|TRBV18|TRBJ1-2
CASSPDTTGGYTF
TGTGCCAGCTCACCAGACACCACAGGTGGCTACACCTTC
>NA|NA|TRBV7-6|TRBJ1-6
CASSPNAGEDSPLHF
TGTGCCAGCAGCCCCAACGCCGGGGAGGATTCACCCCTCCACTTT
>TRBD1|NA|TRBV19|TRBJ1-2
CASTLGTGAYLSYGYTF
TGTGCCAGTACGTTGGGAACAGGGGCATACCTGTCCTATGGCTACACCTTC
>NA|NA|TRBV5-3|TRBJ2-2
CARLHRNTGELFF
TGTGCCAGATTACACAGGAACACCGGGGAGCTGTTTTTT
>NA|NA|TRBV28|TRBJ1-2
CASGGGVYGYTF
TGTGCCAGCGGAGGAGGCGTCTATGGCTACACCTTC
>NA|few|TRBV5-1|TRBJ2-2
CASSPYTGELFF
TGCGCCAGCAGCCCTTACACCGGGGAGCTGTTTTTT
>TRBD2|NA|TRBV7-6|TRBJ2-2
CASSPRAGTSDFTGELFF
TGTGCCAGCAGCCCCCGCGCCGGGACTAGCGACTTCACCGGGGAGCTGTTTTTT
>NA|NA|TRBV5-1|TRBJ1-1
CASSTAGRNTEAFF
TGCGCCAGCAGCACCGCGGGTAGGAACACTGAAGCTTTCTTT
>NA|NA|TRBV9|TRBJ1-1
CASSAQGGDTEAFF
TGTGCCAGCAGCGCACAGGGCGGTGACACTGAAGCTTTCTTT
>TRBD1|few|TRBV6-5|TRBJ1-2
CASVAGTGIRGYTF
TGTGCCAGCGTCGCCGGGACAGGAATTCGCGGCTACACCTTC
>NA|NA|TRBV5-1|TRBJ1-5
CASSSDTGIGLHF
TGCGCCAGCAGCTCGGACACCGGCATAGGGTTGCATTTT
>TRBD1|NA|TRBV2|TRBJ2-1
CASSGTGGDWNNEQFF
TGTGCCAGCAGTGGGACAGGGGGCGATTGGAACAATGAGCAGTTCTTC
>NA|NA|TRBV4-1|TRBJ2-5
CASSQGTASDFQETQYF
TGCGCCAGCAGCCAAGGAACAGCTAGCGATTTCCAAGAGACCCAGTACTTC
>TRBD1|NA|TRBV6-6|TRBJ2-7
CASSYRDREGEQYF
TGTGCCAGCAGTTACCGGGACAGGGAGGGGGAGCAGTACTTC
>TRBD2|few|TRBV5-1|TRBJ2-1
CASSLTSGSSYNEQFF
TGCGCCAGCAGTTTGACTAGCGGGAGCTCCTACAATGAGCAGTTCTTC
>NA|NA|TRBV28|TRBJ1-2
CASSFPDRSYGYTF
TGTGCCAGCAGTTTCCCAGACAGGTCCTATGGCTACACCTTC
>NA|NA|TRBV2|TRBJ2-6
CASRARERAGANVLTF
TGTGCCAGCAGGGCCAGGGAAAGAGCGGGGGCCAACGTCCTGACTTTC
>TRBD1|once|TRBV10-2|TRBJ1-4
CASSESYGQGGEKLFF
TGCGCCAGCAGTGAGTCCTACGGACAGGGAGGGGAAAAACTGTTTTTT
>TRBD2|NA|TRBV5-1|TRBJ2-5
CASSPRGGAREETQYF
TGCGCCAGCAGCCCTCGCGGGGGGGCCAGGGAGGAGACCCAGTACTTC
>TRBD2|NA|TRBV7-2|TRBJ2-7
CASSLGPQRGSYEQYF
TGTGCCAGCAGCTTAGGGCCCCAGCGGGGCTCCTACGAGCAGTACTTC
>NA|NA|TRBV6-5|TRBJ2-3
CASHRSGTDTQYF
TGTGCCAGCCACCGTAGCGGCACAGATACGCAGTATTTT
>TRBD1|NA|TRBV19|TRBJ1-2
CASSTKSLLDRDGGYTF
TGTGCCAGTAGCACCAAAAGCCTACTAGACAGGGACGGTGGCTACACCTTC